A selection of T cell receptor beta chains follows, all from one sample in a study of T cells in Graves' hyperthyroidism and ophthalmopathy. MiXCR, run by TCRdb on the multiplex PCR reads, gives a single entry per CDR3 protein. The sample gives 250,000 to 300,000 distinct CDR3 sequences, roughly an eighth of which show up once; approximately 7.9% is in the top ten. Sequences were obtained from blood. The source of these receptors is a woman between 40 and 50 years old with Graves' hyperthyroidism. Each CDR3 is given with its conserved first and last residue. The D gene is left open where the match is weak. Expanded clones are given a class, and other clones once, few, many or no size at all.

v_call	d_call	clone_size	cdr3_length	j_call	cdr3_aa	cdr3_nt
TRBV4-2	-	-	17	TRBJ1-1	CASSQDGIGAMNTEAFF	TGTGCCAGCAGCCAAGATGGGATCGGGGCGATGAACACTGAAGCTTTCTTT
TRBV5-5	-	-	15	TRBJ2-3	CASSLAFVTSDTQYF	TGTGCCAGCAGCTTGGCCTTTGTGACCAGTGATACGCAGTATTTT
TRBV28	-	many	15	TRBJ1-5	CASSPLLAGNQPQHF	TGTGCCAGCAGTCCCCTTTTGGCGGGAAATCAGCCCCAGCATTTT
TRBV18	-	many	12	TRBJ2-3	CASSPRKDTQYF	TGTGCCAGCTCACCAAGAAAAGATACGCAGTATTTT
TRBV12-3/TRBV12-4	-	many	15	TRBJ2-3	CASSLSVDSSDTQYF	TGTGCCAGCAGTTTATCGGTAGACTCTTCAGATACGCAGTATTTT
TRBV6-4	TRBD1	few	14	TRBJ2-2	CASKGADDTGELFF	TGTGCCAGCAAGGGGGCCGACGACACCGGGGAGCTGTTTTTT
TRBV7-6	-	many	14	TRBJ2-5	CASSFSQLQETQYF	TGTGCCAGCAGCTTTTCGCAACTGCAAGAGACCCAGTACTTC
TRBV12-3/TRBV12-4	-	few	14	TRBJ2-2	CASSPSVRAGELFF	TGTGCCAGTAGTCCCTCGGTCCGGGCCGGGGAGCTGTTTTTT
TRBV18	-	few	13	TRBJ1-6	CASSPQGLAPLHF	TGTGCCAGCTCACCACAGGGGCTGGCACCCCTCCACTTT
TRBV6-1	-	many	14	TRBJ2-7	CASYSPTSSYEQYF	TGTGCCAGTTATAGCCCCACCAGCTCCTACGAGCAGTACTTC
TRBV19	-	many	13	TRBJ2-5	CASSTSLQETQYF	TGTGCCAGTAGTACGTCCTTACAAGAGACCCAGTACTTC
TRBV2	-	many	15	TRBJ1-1	CASSEEGEMNTEAFF	TGTGCCAGCAGTGAAGAAGGGGAAATGAACACTGAAGCTTTCTTT
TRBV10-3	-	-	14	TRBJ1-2	CAIRGSRTTYGYTF	TGTGCCATCAGGGGGTCACGGACTACCTATGGCTACACCTTC
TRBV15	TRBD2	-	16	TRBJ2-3	CATSRAAGGPSDTQYF	TGTGCCACCAGCAGAGCAGCGGGAGGGCCGTCAGATACGCAGTATTTT
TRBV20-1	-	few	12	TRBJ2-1	CSARQGGHEQFF	TGCAGTGCGAGGCAGGGCGGTCATGAGCAGTTCTTC
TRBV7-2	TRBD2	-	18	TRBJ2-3	CASSLSLTAGRNTDTQYF	TGTGCCAGCAGCTTATCCCTTACAGCGGGGAGAAACACAGATACGCAGTATTTT
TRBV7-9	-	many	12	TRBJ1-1	CASSSQNTEAFF	TGTGCCAGCAGCTCACAGAACACTGAAGCTTTCTTT
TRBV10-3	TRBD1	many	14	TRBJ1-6	CAISGTGTGSPLHF	TGTGCCATCAGTGGGACCGGGACAGGATCACCCCTCCACTTT
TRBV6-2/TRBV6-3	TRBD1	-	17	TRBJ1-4	CASRKTRDRVENEKLFF	TGTGCCAGCAGAAAAACCCGAGACAGGGTGGAGAATGAAAAACTGTTTTTT
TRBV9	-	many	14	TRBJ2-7	CASSGPMFGGEQYF	TGTGCCAGCAGCGGCCCCATGTTCGGGGGTGAGCAGTACTTC
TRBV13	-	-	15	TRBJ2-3	CASSRFGDDTDTQYF	TGTGCCAGCAGCCGCTTCGGGGATGACACAGATACGCAGTATTTT
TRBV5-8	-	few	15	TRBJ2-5	CASSLRRVAWETQYF	TGTGCCAGCAGCTTGAGGCGGGTCGCTTGGGAGACCCAGTACTTC
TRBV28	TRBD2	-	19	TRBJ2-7	CASRPPGTSGRAGVHEQYF	TGTGCCAGCAGACCACCCGGGACTAGCGGGAGGGCCGGTGTCCACGAGCAGTACTTC
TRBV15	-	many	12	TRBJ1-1	CATSRDRTEAFF	TGTGCCACCAGCAGAGATCGAACTGAAGCTTTCTTT
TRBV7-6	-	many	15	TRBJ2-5	CASSLGGSPLEAQYF	TGTGCCAGCAGCTTAGGCGGGTCCCCCCTGGAGGCCCAGTACTTC
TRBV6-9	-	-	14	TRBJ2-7	CASRTQDKVVEQYF	TGTGCCAGCAGGACACAGGACAAGGTGGTGGAGCAGTACTTC
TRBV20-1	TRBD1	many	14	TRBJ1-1	CSASSRDRESEAFF	TGCAGTGCTAGTAGTCGGGACAGGGAGTCCGAAGCTTTCTTT
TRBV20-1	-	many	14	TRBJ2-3	CSALNLPLTDTQYF	TGCAGTGCTCTAAATCTTCCTCTCACAGATACGCAGTATTTT
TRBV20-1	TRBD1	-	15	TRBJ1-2	CSALPLDRDVGGYTF	TGCAGTGCTCTTCCCCTCGACAGGGACGTTGGTGGCTACACCTTC
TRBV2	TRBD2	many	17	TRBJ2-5	CASSILTRAGGAKTQYF	TGTGCCAGCAGCATACTTACGAGAGCGGGAGGGGCTAAGACCCAGTACTTC
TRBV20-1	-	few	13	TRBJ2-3	CSARASPTDTQYF	TGCAGTGCTCGGGCGTCCCCCACAGATACGCAGTATTTT
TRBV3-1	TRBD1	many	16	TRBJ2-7	CASRRSDRGPTHEQYF	TGTGCCAGCAGACGGTCCGACAGGGGCCCCACCCACGAGCAGTACTTC
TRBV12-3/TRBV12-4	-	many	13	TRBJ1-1	CASSQVLGTEAFF	TGTGCCAGCAGCCAGGTTCTGGGTACTGAAGCTTTCTTT
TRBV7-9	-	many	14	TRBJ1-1	CASSIGPQDTEAFF	TGTGCCAGCAGCATAGGGCCGCAGGACACTGAAGCTTTCTTT
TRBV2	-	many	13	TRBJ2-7	CASSRSQSYEQYF	TGTGCCAGCAGTAGGAGCCAGTCCTACGAGCAGTACTTC
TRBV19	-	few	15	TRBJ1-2	CASTRAGQSNYGYTF	TGTGCCAGTACGAGGGCCGGGCAGTCTAACTATGGCTACACCTTC
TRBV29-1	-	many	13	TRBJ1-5	CSVGLGPNQPQHF	TGCAGCGTTGGTCTCGGGCCCAATCAGCCCCAGCATTTT
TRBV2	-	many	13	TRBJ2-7	CASSVLDFDEQYF	TGTGCCAGCAGTGTACTAGATTTTGACGAGCAGTACTTC
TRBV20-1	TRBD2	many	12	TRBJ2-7	CSARGGGYEQYF	TGCAGTGCTAGAGGGGGGGGGTACGAGCAGTACTTC
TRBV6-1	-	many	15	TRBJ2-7	CASSLGTTISYEQYF	TGTGCCAGCAGTCTGGGGACAACGATTAGCTACGAGCAGTACTTC
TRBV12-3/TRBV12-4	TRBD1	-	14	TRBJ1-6	CASKGTGDNSPLHF	TGTGCCAGCAAAGGGACAGGGGATAATTCACCCCTCCACTTT
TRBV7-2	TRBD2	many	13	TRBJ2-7	CASSLAAAGRQYF	TGTGCCAGCAGCTTAGCGGCAGCGGGGCGGCAGTACTTC
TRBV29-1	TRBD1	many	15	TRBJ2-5	CSSPPSGQGLKTQYF	TGCAGCTCCCCCCCTTCGGGACAGGGGCTGAAGACCCAGTACTTC
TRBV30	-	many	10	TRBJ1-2	CAWMGGGYTF	TGTGCCTGGATGGGGGGCGGCTACACCTTC
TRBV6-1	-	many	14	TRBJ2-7	CASRAGFRSYEQYF	TGTGCCAGCAGAGCAGGATTTAGGTCCTACGAGCAGTACTTC
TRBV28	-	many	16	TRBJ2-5	CASRPVVSGARETHYF	TGTGCCAGCAGGCCCGTGGTGTCCGGGGCTCGAGAGACCCACTACTTC
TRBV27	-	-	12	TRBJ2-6	CASRAGANVLTF	TGTGCCAGCAGGGCTGGGGCCAACGTCCTGACTTTC
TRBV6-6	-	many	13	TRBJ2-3	CASSYDNTDTQYF	TGTGCCAGCAGTTACGACAACACAGATACGCAGTATTTT
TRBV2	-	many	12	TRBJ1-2	CASQDRNYGYTF	TGTGCCAGTCAGGACAGAAACTATGGCTACACCTTC
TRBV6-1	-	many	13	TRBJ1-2	CASSPGLKGGYTF	TGTGCCAGCAGCCCAGGACTCAAAGGGGGCTACACCTTC